This TCR beta chain was profiled in a study of vaccination and CD4 T cells after COVID-19 (dated by TCRdb to between 2021 and 2024). For the wider study: Convalescent patients had a positive SARS-CoV-2 result on nasal swab PCR, and of these patients, several had mild disease and one had severe disease. The spike-specific CD4+ TCR repertoire was compared before and after mRNA vaccination in over 9 COVID-19 convalescent patients and several infection-naive healthy vaccine recipients. The time from the second vaccine dose to post-vaccine blood sampling had a median of 72 days and ranged from 14 to 241 days. Post-COVID blood samples from convalescent patients were collected a median of around 110 days after diagnosis, with a range of roughly 35 to 180 days. In control cultures, a CEFX viral epitope pool was used as positive control, an HIV-1 Nef peptide pool was used as negative control, or no peptide was added. Two doses of either the Pfizer-BioNTech BNT162b2 vaccine (n=8) or the Moderna mRNA-1273 vaccine (n=2) were administered to participants. For stimulating the cultures, overlapping spike peptide pools were used, derived from SARS-CoV-2 as well as from the common cold coronaviruses HCoV-NL63, HCoV-OC43 and HCoV-229E. The convalescent cohort included six males and four females, with two Hispanic individuals, seven Caucasians, two Asians and one multiracial person.

What the authors observed across the whole study: Among convalescent patients, a median about 86% of the SARS-CoV-2-reactive clones seen after vaccination appeared only after vaccination, which suggests priming specific to the vaccine. An increase in the median number of SARS-CoV-2-reactive clonotypes from approximately 21 after infection to a few dozen after vaccination was observed, but the change was not found to be significant. Of the vaccine-specific clones found in convalescent patients, nearly all (304 of 307) were mono-reactive for SARS-CoV-2 spike instead of being cross-reactive with common cold coronaviruses. Only a relatively small number of convalescent patients were included in the study, and early timepoints following natural infection were not analyzed.

Taken from the germline V gene, the CDR1 and CDR2 loops are SGHTA and FQGNSA. The CDR3 has 13 amino acids, counting the end cysteine and phenylalanine. The kept DNA is CDR3 alone, 39 bases in frame from the first base. V loses 5 bases, J loses 7 bases, and the germline ends lie 12 bases apart. Note on this clonotype: It has no known antigen specificity. Per-base qualities were not stored, and no clone one base away is much larger.

Receptor libraries were prepared by PCR. DNA from cultured CD4+ T cells underwent TCR sequencing with the Oncomine TCR Beta short-read assay at the Johns Hopkins FTIC core. Genomic DNA was extracted from the cultured CD4+ T cells with the QIAamp micro DNA kit. Oncomine TCR Beta libraries from cultured CD4+ T cells were pooled with unique dual indexes and sequenced on an Illumina iSeq 100. The original methods were these. Non-productive sequences were removed, and CDR3s that did not start with C, did not end with F or W, or were shorter than 7 amino acids were discarded. The MANAFEST web application was used to identify antigen-specific clonotypes by comparing peptide-stimulated wells against reference wells and other culture wells. Positive clones required FDR below 0.05, an odds ratio above 5, and productive frequency above 0.1% in at least two of three replicate wells. A clonotype counted as cross-reactive if it showed significant expansion both in the SARS-CoV-2 spike wells and in at least one common cold coronavirus spike condition. CDR3 homology was assessed with Levenshtein distances (stringdist) and unrooted phylogenetic trees (ape) in R version 3.6.1. The public sequencing data were trimmed at Q25 with fastp and processed into clonotypes with MiXCR by TCRdb, which kept only in-frame beta chains. One record per CDR3 amino acid sequence lists the most common genes and DNA. What appears here as the V and J calls and clone size reflects TCRdb's work, not the paper's. Present in this sample are about 4,600 distinct CDR3 sequences, under 35% of which were seen just once. The ten top clones hold 30% to 40% of the sample.

The meaning of the sample's treatment or condition label: 10-day PBMC culture with coronavirus spike peptide pools or control peptides (ViraFEST assay). The study used the ViraFEST assay, which expanded antigen-specific T cells with peptide pools and then identified expanded clonotypes by TCR sequencing. The convalescent patients' positive SARS-CoV-2 PCR tests fell between March and December 2020, which was before the Alpha, Beta and Delta variants emerged in the United States. Each well held 2 million or so PBMCs cultured in IMDM containing approximately 5% human AB serum and around 9.2 IU/ml IL-2, with 10 ug/ml peptide pools added. On days 3 and 7, half of the culture medium was replaced with fresh IL-2-containing medium. After roughly 9 days of culture, CD4+ T cells were isolated by negative selection with the EasySep CD4+ T cell isolation kit. PBMCs were separated from whole blood using Ficoll-Paque Plus gradient centrifugation and then either used fresh or cryopreserved at -140C. Triplicate wells were generally used for each culture condition.

Input material: CD4+ T cells from blood, cultured in vitro. This TCR was recovered from a human donor who had recovered from COVID-19. The chain joins TRBV7-2 to TRBJ2-1; the D gene is unclear. The CDR3 reads CASSPGSLNEQFF. The bases read TGTGCCAGCAGCCCCGGTTCGCTAAATGAGCAGTTCTTC.